These 21 T cell receptor beta chains originate from one sample sequenced in a study of response to subunit inactivated influenza vaccine. TCRdb called the RT-PCR reads again in MiXCR, with one record for every CDR3 protein. Of more than 400,000 distinct CDR3 sequences listed, 7.2% are singletons. Material: PBMCs from blood, obtained less than 30 months after vaccination. The receptors come from a man between 50 and 69 years old who received an inactivated influenza vaccine.

The chain employs TRBV5-1 and TRBJ2-3, with 9 bases matching TRBD2. V shed 5 bases and J 5 bases; nucleotides not matched to a gene: 12. CDR3 length: 16 amino acids. Germline loops: CDR1 SGHRS, CDR2 YFSETQ. The CDR3 protein is CASRPLSGRFGDTQYF. The CDR3 DNA sequence: TGCGCCAGCAGACCTCTCAGCGGGAGGTTCGGAGATACGCAGTATTTT. Filled out from reference TRBV5-1 and TRBJ2-3, the complete variable domain reads KAGVTQTPRYLIKTRGQQVTLSCSPISGHRSVSWYQQTPGQGLQFLFEYFSETQRNKGNFPGRFSGRQFSNSRSEMNVSTLELGDSALYLCASRPLSGRFGDTQYFGPGTRLTVL.

This clonotype was detected only a few times. The chain uses TRBV4-1 and TRBJ1-5; no clear D gene. Germline CDR1 is MGHRA and CDR2 is YSYEKL. Trimming cost V 1 base and J 0 bases, with 10 bases left between them. This CDR3 contains 16 residues. CDR3 loop: CASSQVPRNSNQPQHF. Here the CDR3 DNA reads TGCGCCAGCAGCCAAGTCCCCAGGAATAGCAATCAGCCCCAGCATTTT.

This clonotype was observed many times. The chain uses TRBV10-3 and TRBJ2-2; possibly TRBD1 for D (5 bases). Germline V CDR1 and CDR2: ENHRY, SYGVKD. Trimming stripped 6 bases from V and 1 base from J, with 6 bases between. The CDR3 sequence is 13 residues long. The CDR3 DNA follows: TGTGCCATCAGGGACAAGAACACCGGGGAGCTGTTTTTT. It is translated as CAIRDKNTGELFF.

The chain carries TRBV4-3 and TRBJ2-1; D gene unclear. This CDR3 has 15 amino acids. In germline, CDR1 is LGHNA, CDR2 YSLEER. With 0 bases removed from V and 8 bases from J, the gap between germline ends came to 14 bases. The CDR3 region is CASSQETVVSHEQFF. The CDR3 region has the DNA TGCGCCAGCAGCCAAGAGACGGTAGTCTCCCATGAGCAGTTCTTC.

The V and J genes are TRBV12-3 or TRBV12-4 and TRBJ2-1, with D maybe TRBD2 (5 bases). Trimming left V 8 bases short and J 7 bases short, with 21 bases between. This CDR3 is built from 15 residues. CDR3 in amino acids: CASCLAMYKMNEQFF. The CDR3 nucleotides read TGTGCCAGCTGCCTAGCAATGTACAAGATGAATGAGCAGTTCTTC.

The chain combines TRBV5-6 with TRBJ2-3; D uncertain. The CDR3 is made up of 14 amino acids. Germline V gene lookup returns CDR1 SGHDT and CDR2 YYEEEE. Trimming shortened V by 5 bases and J by 0 bases, and 10 bases separated the two germline ends. CDR3 DNA: TGTGCCAGCAGTTTGATGTTAAGCACAGATACGCAGTATTTT. As protein: CASSLMLSTDTQYF.

The gene calls are TRBV7-2 and TRBJ1-6; 7 positions match TRBD1. Per the germline V gene, CDR1 is SGHTA and CDR2 is FQGNSA. This CDR3 region has 15 residues. The V and J ends lost 5 bases and 9 bases, in that order; junction bases with no gene match: 10. CDR3 residues: CASSTTGERSSPLHF. CDR3 nucleotide sequence: TGTGCCAGCAGCACAACAGGGGAAAGGAGTTCACCCCTCCACTTT.

The chain is built from TRBV3-1 and TRBJ2-7, with a tentative D call TRBD2 (5 bases). CDR1 is LGHDT, CDR2 YNNKEL, per germline (reference sequence). This CDR3 has 15 amino acids. The ends were cut back, 3 bases at V and 1 base at J, with 13 bases in the middle. For the CDR3, the DNA is TGTGCCAGCAGCCAGAGACCTCGGGGTTCCTACGAGCAGTACTTC. Translating gives CASSQRPRGSYEQYF.

This clonotype has more than one count but fewer than ten. The rearrangement uses TRBV3-1 and TRBJ2-1; either TRBD1 or TRBD2 may fit D (5 bases each). V dropped 4 bases and J dropped 6 bases, with 16 bases sitting between them. The CDR3 runs 15 residues. Germline assignment: CDR1 LGHDT and CDR2 YNNKEL (reference sequence). The CDR3, as DNA: TGTGCCAGCAGCCTCGGGACGGGGCAGGGCAATGAGCAGTTCTTC. Translation: CASSLGTGQGNEQFF.

This clonotype was seen a handful of times. V and J are TRBV7-2 and TRBJ1-2, with D unresolved. The CDR3 runs 13 residues. The germline CDR1 and CDR2 sequences are SGHTA and FQGNSA. Trimming removed 5 bases from V and 7 bases from J, with 14 bases in between. CDR3 sequence: CASSQTSSGGYTF. CDR3 nucleotides: TGTGCCAGCAGCCAGACTTCCTCCGGTGGCTACACCTTC. The full variable domain, its missing parts supplied by reference TRBV7-2 and TRBJ1-2, is GAGVSQSPSNKVTEKGKDVELRCDPISGHTALYWYRQSLGQGLEFLIYFQGNSAPDKSGLPSDRFSAERTGGSVSTLTIQRTQQEDSAVYLCASSQTSSGGYTFGSGTRLTVV.

The chain joins TRBV21-1 to TRBJ2-7; the table's D call, TRBD1, was not checked against the DNA. TRBV21-1 is designated a pseudogene. The CDR3 is 14 residues long. CDR3 protein: CASSKVERVHEQYF. As DNA, the CDR3 is TGTGCCAGCAGCAAGGTGGAGAGGGTTCACGAGCAGTACTTC.

This clonotype was counted only a few times. This sequence joins TRBV20-1 and TRBJ2-1; 15 nucleotides agree with TRBD2. The V gene end was trimmed by 1 base and the J gene end by 11 bases; junction bases not matched to a gene: 6. This CDR3 has 15 amino acids. Looked up from germline, CDR1 is DFQATT and CDR2 is SNEGSKA (reference sequence). The CDR3 region has the DNA TGCAGTGCTAGAGTGGGGACTAGCGGGGGGCAAAAGCAGTTCTTC. Amino acid sequence: CSARVGTSGGQKQFF.

This clonotype appeared many times. V usage is TRBV7-2 and J usage is TRBJ2-5; TRBD1 aligns across 7 bases. This CDR3 is 13 amino acids long. CDR1 and CDR2 (germline): SGHTA, FQGNSA. V lost 5 bases and J lost 5; bases outside the gene matches: 5. CDR3 protein: CASSRGQLETQYF. As DNA, the CDR3 is TGTGCCAGCAGCCGGGGACAGTTGGAGACCCAGTACTTC. The complete variable domain, with remaining parts taken from reference TRBV7-2 and TRBJ2-5, reads GAGVSQSPSNKVTEKGKDVELRCDPISGHTALYWYRQSLGQGLEFLIYFQGNSAPDKSGLPSDRFSAERTGGSVSTLTIQRTQQEDSAVYLCASSRGQLETQYFGPGTRLLVL.

The V gene is TRBV27, the J gene TRBJ1-1; D is unresolved. The CDR3 loop spans 14 amino acids. Trimming stripped 2 bases from V and 5 bases from J, with 12 bases between. Germline V CDR1 and CDR2: MNHEY, SMNVEV (reference sequence). The CDR3, as DNA: TGTGCCAGCAGTTTAAACCCGGGGTGGACTGAAGCTTTCTTT. Translated: CASSLNPGWTEAFF.

This clonotype was detected only a few times. This sequence joins TRBV20-1 and TRBJ1-5; a possible D gene is TRBD1 (6 bases). V gave up 5 bases and J gave up 2 bases, with 13 bases separating them. The CDR3 consists of 14 residues. From germline, CDR1 is DFQATT and CDR2 SNEGSKA (reference sequence). Here the CDR3 reads CSAFDRMRNQPQHF. The CDR3 DNA sequence: TGCAGTGCTTTTGACAGGATGCGCAATCAGCCCCAGCATTTT.

V is TRBV5-6 and J is TRBJ2-2; D remains ambiguous. The CDR3 runs to 16 residues. The V end was cut by 2 bases, the J end by 3 bases, with 14 bases between. Germline CDR1 and CDR2: SGHDT and YYEEEE. Here the CDR3 reads CASSLMRLIDTGELFF. CDR3 bases: TGTGCCAGCAGCTTAATGAGGCTAATTGACACCGGGGAGCTGTTTTTT.

In its sample, this clonotype was seen a few times. This rearrangement joins TRBV4-1 to TRBJ2-7; no definite D call. This CDR3 region has 16 residues. Trimming cost V 3 bases and J 5 bases, with 20 bases left between them. Germline V gene data show CDR1 as MGHRA and CDR2 as YSYEKL. The CDR3 bases are TGCGCCAGCAGCCAGGAAGAATGGGGTGAGAACAACGAGCAGTACTTC. Residues: CASSQEEWGENNEQYF.

A few counts support this clonotype. This chain joins TRBV21-1 and TRBJ2-7; the table's D call, TRBD1, was not checked against the DNA. TRBV21-1 is described as a pseudogene. This CDR3 has 17 amino acids. CDR3 region: CASSKAGVGTRVYEQYF. For the CDR3, the DNA is TGTGCCAGCAGCAAAGCAGGAGTGGGGACAAGGGTCTACGAGCAGTACTTC.

This clonotype was found many times. The chain carries TRBV5-1 and TRBJ2-2; D not certain. In germline, CDR1 is SGHRS, CDR2 YFSETQ. The CDR3 is 13 amino acids. Deletions cut 3 bases from V and 5 bases from J, with 8 bases between. CDR3 sequence (DNA): TGCGCCAGCAGCTCAGCTCCTACCGGGGAGCTGTTTTTT. Protein product: CASSSAPTGELFF.

This clonotype was detected many times. This sequence joins TRBV20-1 and TRBJ1-4; TRBD1 is a possible D gene (5 bases). Germline CDR1 and CDR2: DFQATT and SNEGSKA (reference sequence). The length of the CDR3 is 15 residues. Trimming removed 0 bases from V and 5 bases from J, with 13 bases in between. The CDR3 DNA is TGCAGTGCTAGAGATCACAGGCGGCACAATGAAAAACTGTTTTTT. Translated, it gives CSARDHRRHNEKLFF.

V and J are TRBV4-3 and TRBJ2-2, with a weak D call TRBD1 (5 bases). The CDR3 loop spans 15 amino acids. V was clipped by 7 bases and J by 0 bases, with 12 bases between them. Germline loops: CDR1 LGHNA, CDR2 YSLEER. CDR3: CASNRQLPNTGELFF. The DNA of the CDR3 is TGCGCCAGCAACAGACAGCTCCCGAACACCGGGGAGCTGTTTTTT.